One sample yielded the 9 T cell receptor beta chains listed below, sequenced in a study of PD-1 blockade in classical Hodgkin lymphoma. Each patient relapsed following autologous stem cell transplantation, and prior brentuximab vedotin exposure differed. Using immunoSEQ multiplex PCR, the repertoire was profiled, and TCRdb retains in-frame clones only, with some absent. The sample lists 65,000 to 95,000 clones; around nine tenths were seen once. Sequencing was performed on peripheral blood mononuclear cells (PBMCs), taken at baseline. The source is a human donor with classical Hodgkin lymphoma.

J is TRBJ2-7 and V is TRBV28; 7 bases agree with TRBD1. CDR3 size: 13 residues. Trimming took 6 bases from V and 2 from J; bases not matched to a gene: 4. CDR1 MDHEN and CDR2 SYDVKM come from the germline V gene. CDR3 sequence: CASRRTGTYEQYF. The CDR3 DNA sequence: TGTGCCAGCAGACGGACAGGAACCTACGAGCAGTACTTC. Variable domain in full (rest from reference TRBV28 and TRBJ2-7): DVKVTQSSRYLVKRTGEKVFLECVQDMDHENMFWYRQDPGLGLRLIYFSYDVKMKEKGDIPEGYSVSREKKERFSLILESASTNQTSMYLCASRRTGTYEQYFGPGTRLTVT.

The CDR3 spells CASSKVAGGYEQYF. Written as DNA, the CDR3 is TGTGCCAGCAGCAAGGTAGCGGGAGGATACGAGCAGTACTTC. The V call is TRBV21-1, the J call TRBJ2-7; the table gives TRBD2 as D, unverified against the DNA. TRBV21-1 is a documented pseudogene. There are 14 residues in the CDR3.

The chain links TRBV11-2 to TRBJ1-2, with no clear D. Trimming cost V 3 bases and J 7 bases, with 9 bases left between them. The CDR3 length is 12 residues. Germline CDR1 is SGHAT and CDR2 is FQNNGV. The CDR3 DNA reads TGTGCCAGCAGCTTCGCCTCAGGTGGCTACACCTTC. As protein: CASSFASGGYTF.

J is TRBJ1-2 and V is TRBV30; TRBD1 aligns across 8 bases. The V segment lost 4 bases and the J segment 6 bases; nucleotides outside the gene matches: 16. Germline CDR1 GTSNPN, CDR2 SVGIG (reference sequence). The CDR3 contains 16 residues. The CDR3 reads CAWNRIGRTGQNGYTF. The DNA for the CDR3 is TGTGCCTGGAACAGGATAGGCAGGACAGGGCAAAATGGCTACACCTTC.

The chain is built from TRBV2 and TRBJ1-3, with D uncertain. Trimming removed 5 bases at V and 0 bases at J, with 14 bases between. Germline-derived CDR1 and CDR2 are SNHLY and FYNNEI. CDR3 length: 16 amino acids. The CDR3 nucleotides are TGTGCCAGCAGTCGGAGTCAGATCAGCTCTGGAAACACCATATATTTT. This translates into CASSRSQISSGNTIYF.

The chain carries TRBV6-5 and TRBJ2-5; TRBD1 matches 9 bases. The V gene's germline CDR1 is MNHEY and CDR2 SVGAGI. Trimming at V came to 2 bases and at J to 2 bases, leaving 0 bases not matched to a gene. This CDR3 contains 14 residues. CDR3 bases: TGTGCCAGCAGTTACGGGACAGGGCAAGAGACCCAGTACTTC. Translating gives CASSYGTGQETQYF.

The chain carries TRBV14 and TRBJ1-3; a weak D match, TRBD1 (5 bases). The ends were cut back, 4 bases at V and 2 bases at J, with 9 bases in the middle. The CDR3 is made up of 14 amino acids. Germline CDR1 and CDR2: SGHDN and FVKESK. The CDR3 nucleotides read TGTGCCAGCAGCCGATCGGGACCTGGAAACACCATATATTTT. It codes for CASSRSGPGNTIYF.

The chain joins TRBV5-1 to TRBJ2-1, with D possibly TRBD2 on 6 matching bases. V lost 4 bases and J 4 bases, leaving 21 bases between the germline ends. The germline V gene has CDR1 SGHRS and CDR2 YFSETQ. The CDR3 contains 17 residues. CDR3 coding DNA: TGCGCCAGCAGCAATCGGGGAGGCTACTCAACATACAATGAGCAGTTCTTC. It specifies CASSNRGGYSTYNEQFF.

The gene calls are TRBV2 and TRBJ1-2; 8 nucleotides line up with TRBD1. The germline V gene encodes CDR1 SNHLY and CDR2 FYNNEI. This CDR3 contains 12 residues. V shed 6 bases, J shed 7 bases, and the junction held 4 bases outside the gene matches. CDR3 in DNA: TGTGCCAGCAGATACACAGGGGGTGGCTACACCTTC. Translated, it gives CASRYTGGGYTF.